This is a list of T cell receptor beta chains from one sample in a study of control samples from healthy donors and cancer patients. Clones were sequenced by immunoSEQ multiplex PCR, and TCRdb holds only the in-frame ones, with some missing. The data contain 190,000 or so clones, roughly 93% of them singletons. Sequencing input: blood. The receptor source for this set is a man aged 18 to 30 in good health. The CDR3 runs from the conserved cysteine through the conserved F or W. D genes are given only for firm matches. Size is omitted from some rows. Given values are once, few, many or a class for expanded clones.

clone size,J gene,D gene,V gene,CDR3 protein,CDR3 DNA
.,TRBJ2-1,.,TRBV6-5,CASSPRTVDNEQFF,TGTGCCAGCAGTCCACGGACGGTGGACAATGAGCAGTTCTTC
.,TRBJ2-7,TRBD1,TRBV7-8,CASSLGQGVYEQYF,TGTGCCAGCAGCTTGGGACAGGGGGTCTACGAGCAGTACTTC
.,TRBJ1-4,TRBD1,TRBV19,CASSRDRGREKLFF,TGTGCCAGTAGTCGGGACAGGGGTCGTGAAAAACTGTTTTTT
.,TRBJ1-3,TRBD1,TRBV18,CASSPDRGGNTIYF,TGTGCCAGCTCACCGGACAGGGGTGGAAACACCATATATTTT
.,TRBJ1-3,.,TRBV10-1,CASSESTGGFSGNTIYF,TGCGCCAGCAGTGAGTCGACGGGGGGCTTCTCTGGAAACACCATATATTTT
.,TRBJ1-6,.,TRBV6-6,CASSGLGNSPLHF,TGTGCCAGCAGCGGACTCGGTAATTCACCCCTCCACTTT
.,TRBJ2-2,.,TRBV19,CASSRQGTTGELFF,TGTGCCAGTAGTCGGCAGGGGACCACCGGGGAGCTGTTTTTT
.,TRBJ2-6,.,TRBV30,CAWGLGANVLTF,TGTGCCTGGGGGCTGGGGGCCAACGTCCTGACTTTC
.,TRBJ1-3,.,TRBV11-2,CASSSFPSGNTIYF,TGTGCCAGCAGCTCCTTCCCCTCTGGAAACACCATATATTTT
.,TRBJ1-4,.,TRBV3-1/TRBV3-2,CASRNTEGLTVF,TGTGCCAGCAGGAACACCGAAGGACTGACTGTTTTT
.,TRBJ2-7,.,TRBV6-5,CASRRTEIYEQYF,TGTGCCAGCAGACGGACAGAGATCTACGAGCAGTACTTC
once,TRBJ2-2,.,TRBV5-1,CASSLERNTGELFF,TGCGCCAGCAGCTTGGAACGGAACACCGGGGAGCTGTTTTTT
.,TRBJ1-6,.,TRBV5-1,CASSLRQAQSSYNSPLHF,TGCGCCAGCAGCCTAAGACAGGCCCAGAGCTCCTATAATTCACCCCTCCACTTT
.,TRBJ1-5,TRBD1,TRBV15,CATSRTMTGGSNQPQHF,TGTGCCACCAGCAGAACGATGACAGGGGGCAGCAATCAGCCCCAGCATTTT
once,TRBJ1-6,.,TRBV28,CASSLLDSPSGYNSPLHF,TGTGCCAGCAGTTTATTGGACTCCCCGTCGGGGTATAATTCACCCCTCCACTTT
.,TRBJ2-3,.,TRBV12-3/TRBV12-4,CASSLTDTQYF,TGTGCCAGCAGCCTCACAGATACGCAGTATTTT